The 3 T cell receptor beta chains below come from one sample, sequenced in a study of early T cells in non-severe SARS-CoV-2 infection. TCRdb re-analysed the 5' RACE reads in MiXCR, keeping a single row per CDR3 protein. The table records around 82,000 distinct CDR3 sequences, roughly 14% of them present only once. The source material was whole blood. These receptors all come from an adult who was a healthcare worker with PCR-confirmed SARS-CoV-2 infection or an uninfected control (not recorded which).

This clonotype appeared many times. V is TRBV12-3 or TRBV12-4 and J is TRBJ1-6, with 8 nucleotides matching TRBD1. After removal of 1 base from V and 9 bases from J, the junction contained 2 bases not matched to a gene. The CDR3 consists of 14 residues. The DNA for the CDR3 is TGTGCCAGCAGTTTAGGGACAGGGAGTTCACCCCTCCACTTT. This encodes CASSLGTGSSPLHF.

This clonotype showed up just a few times. The chain joins TRBV7-9 to TRBJ2-1; 7 bases line up with TRBD1. The J segment lost 14 bases and the V segment lost 2 bases, leaving 3 bases of the junction unmatched. Per germline, CDR1 SEHNR and CDR2 FQNEAQ (reference sequence). The CDR3 length is 11 residues. CDR3 sequence: CASSLSRGKFF. The DNA of the CDR3 is TGTGCCAGCAGCTTATCCAGGGGGAAGTTCTTC.

This clonotype came up a few times. The chain is built from TRBV12-3 or TRBV12-4 and TRBJ1-2; unclear D gene. This CDR3 is 11 amino acids long. Trimming left V 8 bases short and J 6 bases short, with 10 bases between. The DNA for the CDR3 is TGTGCCAGCCGAACTAAGAATGGCTACACCTTC. Residues: CASRTKNGYTF.